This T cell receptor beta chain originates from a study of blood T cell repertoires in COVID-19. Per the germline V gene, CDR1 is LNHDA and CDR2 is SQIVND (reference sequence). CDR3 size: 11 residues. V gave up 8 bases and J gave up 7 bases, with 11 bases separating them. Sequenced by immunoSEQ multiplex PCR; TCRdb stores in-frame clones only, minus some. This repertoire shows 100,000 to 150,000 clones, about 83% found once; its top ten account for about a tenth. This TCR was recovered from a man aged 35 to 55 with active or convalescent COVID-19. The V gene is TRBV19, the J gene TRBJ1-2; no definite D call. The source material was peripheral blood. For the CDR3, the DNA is TGTGCCAGTTGGGCCGGGATTGGCTACACCTTC. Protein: CASWAGIGYTF.